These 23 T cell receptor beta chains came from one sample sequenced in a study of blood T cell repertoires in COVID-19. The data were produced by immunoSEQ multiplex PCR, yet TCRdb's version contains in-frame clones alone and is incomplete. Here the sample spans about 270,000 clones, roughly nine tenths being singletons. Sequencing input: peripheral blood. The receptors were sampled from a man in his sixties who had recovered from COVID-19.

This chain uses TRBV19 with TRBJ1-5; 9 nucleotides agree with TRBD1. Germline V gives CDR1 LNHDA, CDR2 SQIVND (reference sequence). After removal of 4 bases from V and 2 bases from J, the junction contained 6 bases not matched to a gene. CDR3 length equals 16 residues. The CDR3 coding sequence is TGTGCCAGTAGTAAAACAGGGGGCAGCGGCAATCAGCCCCAGCATTTT. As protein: CASSKTGGSGNQPQHF.

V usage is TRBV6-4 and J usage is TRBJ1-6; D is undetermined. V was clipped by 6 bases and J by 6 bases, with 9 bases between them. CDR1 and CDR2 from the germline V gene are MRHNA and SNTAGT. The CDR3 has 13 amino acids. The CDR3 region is CASSQQINSPLHF. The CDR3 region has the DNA TGTGCCAGCAGCCAACAGATTAATTCACCCCTCCACTTT.

CDR3 residues: CASSERRNIQYF. For the CDR3, the DNA is TGTGCCAGTAGTGAGAGGAGGAACATTCAGTACTTC. The J gene is TRBJ2-4, the V gene TRBV19, with D maybe TRBD2 (5 bases). The germline gives CDR1 LNHDA, CDR2 SQIVND (reference sequence). V dropped 5 bases and J dropped 7 bases, with 9 bases sitting between them. This CDR3 is 12 amino acids long.

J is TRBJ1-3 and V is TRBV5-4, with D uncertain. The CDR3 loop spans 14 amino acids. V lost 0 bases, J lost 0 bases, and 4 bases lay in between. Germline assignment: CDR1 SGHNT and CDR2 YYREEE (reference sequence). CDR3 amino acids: CASSLDSSGNTIYF. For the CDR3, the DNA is TGTGCCAGCAGCTTGGACAGCTCTGGAAACACCATATATTTT.

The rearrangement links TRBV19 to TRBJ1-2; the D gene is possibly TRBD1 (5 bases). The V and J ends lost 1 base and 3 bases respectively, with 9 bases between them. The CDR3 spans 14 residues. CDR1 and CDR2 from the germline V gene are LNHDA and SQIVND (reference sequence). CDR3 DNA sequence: TGTGCCAGTAGTATAGGGGGGACTGACTATGGCTACACCTTC. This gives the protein CASSIGGTDYGYTF.

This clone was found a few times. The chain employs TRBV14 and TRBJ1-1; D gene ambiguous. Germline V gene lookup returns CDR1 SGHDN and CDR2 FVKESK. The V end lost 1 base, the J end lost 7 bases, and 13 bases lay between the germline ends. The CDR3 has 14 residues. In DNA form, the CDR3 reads TGTGCCAGCAGCCAAGGTCTTTGGCGACTTGAAGCTTTCTTT. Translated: CASSQGLWRLEAFF. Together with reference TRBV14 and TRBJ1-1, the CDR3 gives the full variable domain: EAGVTQFPSHSVIEKGQTVTLRCDPISGHDNLYWYRRVMGKEIKFLLHFVKESKQDESGMPNNRFLAERTGGTYSTLKVQPAELEDSGVYFCASSQGLWRLEAFFGQGTRLTVV.

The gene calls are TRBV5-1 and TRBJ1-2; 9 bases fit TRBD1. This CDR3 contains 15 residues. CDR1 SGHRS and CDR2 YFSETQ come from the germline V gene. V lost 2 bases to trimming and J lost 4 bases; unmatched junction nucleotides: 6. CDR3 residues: CASSFGDRASYGYTF. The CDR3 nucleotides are TGCGCCAGCAGCTTCGGGGACAGGGCTTCCTATGGCTACACCTTC.

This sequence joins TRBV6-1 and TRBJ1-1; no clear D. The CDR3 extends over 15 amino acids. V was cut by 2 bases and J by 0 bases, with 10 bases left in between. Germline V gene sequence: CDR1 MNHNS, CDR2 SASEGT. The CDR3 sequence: CASSEPGGMNTEAFF. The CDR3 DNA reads TGTGCCAGCAGTGAACCAGGAGGCATGAACACTGAAGCTTTCTTT.

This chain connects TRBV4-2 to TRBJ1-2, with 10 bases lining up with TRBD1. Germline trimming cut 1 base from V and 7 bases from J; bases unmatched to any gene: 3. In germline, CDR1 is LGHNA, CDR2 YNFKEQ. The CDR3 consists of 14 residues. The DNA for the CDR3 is TGTGCCAGCAGCCAAGCGACAGGGGGCTCTGGCTACACCTTC. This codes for CASSQATGGSGYTF.

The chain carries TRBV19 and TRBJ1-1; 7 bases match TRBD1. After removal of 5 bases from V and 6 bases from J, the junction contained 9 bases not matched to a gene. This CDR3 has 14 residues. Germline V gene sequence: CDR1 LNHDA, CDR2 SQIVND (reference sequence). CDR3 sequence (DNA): TGTGCCAGTAGTCGACAGGGTTTACCGCCTGAAGCTTTCTTT. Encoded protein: CASSRQGLPPEAFF.

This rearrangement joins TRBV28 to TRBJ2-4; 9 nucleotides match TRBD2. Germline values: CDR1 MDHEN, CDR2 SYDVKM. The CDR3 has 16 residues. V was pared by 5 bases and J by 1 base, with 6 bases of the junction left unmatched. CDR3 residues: CASSTPSGGAKNIQYF. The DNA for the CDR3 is TGTGCCAGCAGTACCCCGAGCGGGGGGGCCAAAAACATTCAGTACTTC.

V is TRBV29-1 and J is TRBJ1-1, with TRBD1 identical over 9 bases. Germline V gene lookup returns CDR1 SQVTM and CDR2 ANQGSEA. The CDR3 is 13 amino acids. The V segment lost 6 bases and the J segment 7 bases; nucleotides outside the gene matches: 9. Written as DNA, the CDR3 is TGCAGCGTAGCGGACAGGGGAATGTTTGAAGCTTTCTTT. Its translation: CSVADRGMFEAFF.

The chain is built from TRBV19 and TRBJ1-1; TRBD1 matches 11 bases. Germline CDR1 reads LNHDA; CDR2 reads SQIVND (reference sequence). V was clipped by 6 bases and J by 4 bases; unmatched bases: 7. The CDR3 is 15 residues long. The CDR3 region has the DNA TGTGCCAGTAGCCTAGGACAGGGGGCGCCCACTGAAGCTTTCTTT. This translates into CASSLGQGAPTEAFF.

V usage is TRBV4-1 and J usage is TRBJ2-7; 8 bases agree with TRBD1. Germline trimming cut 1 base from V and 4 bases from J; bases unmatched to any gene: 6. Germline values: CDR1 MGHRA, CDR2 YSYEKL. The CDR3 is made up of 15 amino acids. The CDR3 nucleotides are TGCGCCAGCAGCCAAGCTGGGACAGGAGTATACGAGCAGTACTTC. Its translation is CASSQAGTGVYEQYF.

CDR3 nucleotide sequence: TGTGCCAGCAGCTCACCGACAGGGGGACCCACTGGGAGCACAGATACGCAGTATTTT. Translation: CASSSPTGGPTGSTDTQYF. The chain couples TRBV7-9 to TRBJ2-3; 9 nucleotides match TRBD1. Trimming cost V 4 bases and J 0 bases; bases outside gene matches: 14. Germline lookup yields CDR1 SEHNR and CDR2 FQNEAQ (reference sequence). This CDR3 contains 19 residues.

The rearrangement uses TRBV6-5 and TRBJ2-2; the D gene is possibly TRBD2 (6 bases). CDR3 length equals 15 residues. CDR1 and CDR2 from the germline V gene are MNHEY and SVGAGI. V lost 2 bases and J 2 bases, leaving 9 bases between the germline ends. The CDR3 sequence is CASSYGGYNTGELFF. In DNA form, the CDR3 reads TGTGCCAGCAGTTACGGGGGGTACAACACCGGGGAGCTGTTTTTT.

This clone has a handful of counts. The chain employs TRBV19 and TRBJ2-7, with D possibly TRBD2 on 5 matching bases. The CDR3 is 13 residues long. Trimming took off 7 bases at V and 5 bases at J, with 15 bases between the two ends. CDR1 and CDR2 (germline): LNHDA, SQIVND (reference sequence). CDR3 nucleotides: TGTGCCAGTACACCGGGAAGCCGTCACGAGCAGTACTTC. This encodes CASTPGSRHEQYF.

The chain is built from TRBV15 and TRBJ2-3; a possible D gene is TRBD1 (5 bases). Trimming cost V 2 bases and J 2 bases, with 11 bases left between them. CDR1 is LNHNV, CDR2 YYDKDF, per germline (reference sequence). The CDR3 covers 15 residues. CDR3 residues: CATSRNRKYTDTQYF. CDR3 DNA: TGTGCCACCAGCAGAAACAGGAAATACACAGATACGCAGTATTTT.

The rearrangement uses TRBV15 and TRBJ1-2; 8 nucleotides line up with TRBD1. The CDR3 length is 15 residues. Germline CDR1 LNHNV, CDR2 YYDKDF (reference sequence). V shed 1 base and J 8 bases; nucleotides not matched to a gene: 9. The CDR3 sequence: CATSRGGQGAVGYTF. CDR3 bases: TGTGCCACCAGCAGAGGAGGCCAGGGGGCGGTCGGCTACACCTTC.

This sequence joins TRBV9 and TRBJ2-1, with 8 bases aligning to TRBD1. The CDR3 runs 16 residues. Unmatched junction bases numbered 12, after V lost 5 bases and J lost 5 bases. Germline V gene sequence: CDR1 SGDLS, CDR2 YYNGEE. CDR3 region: CASSLPGGGSDNEQFF. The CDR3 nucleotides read TGTGCCAGCAGTCTCCCAGGGGGCGGGTCAGACAATGAGCAGTTCTTC.

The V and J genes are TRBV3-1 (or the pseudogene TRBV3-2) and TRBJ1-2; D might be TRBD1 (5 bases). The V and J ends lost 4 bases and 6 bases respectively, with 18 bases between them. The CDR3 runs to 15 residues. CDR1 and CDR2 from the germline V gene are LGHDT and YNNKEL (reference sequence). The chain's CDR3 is CASSPFGRGPNGYTF. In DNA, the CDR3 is TGTGCCAGCAGCCCCTTTGGGAGGGGCCCAAATGGCTACACCTTC.

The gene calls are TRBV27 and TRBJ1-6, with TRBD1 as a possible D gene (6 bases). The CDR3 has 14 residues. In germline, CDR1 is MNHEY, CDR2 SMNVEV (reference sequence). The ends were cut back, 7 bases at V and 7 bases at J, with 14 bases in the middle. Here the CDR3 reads CASTLTGYNSPLHF. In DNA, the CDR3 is TGTGCCAGCACCCTAACAGGGTACAATTCACCCCTCCACTTT.

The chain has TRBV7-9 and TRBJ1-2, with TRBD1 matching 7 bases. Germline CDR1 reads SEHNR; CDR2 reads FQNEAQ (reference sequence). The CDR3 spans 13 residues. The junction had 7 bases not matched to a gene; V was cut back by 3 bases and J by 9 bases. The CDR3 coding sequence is TGTGCCAGCAGCTTTGTGGAGGGGGCGAGCTACACCTTC. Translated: CASSFVEGASYTF.